These 10 T cell receptor beta chains came from one sample sequenced in a study of blood T cell repertoires in COVID-19. The table came from immunoSEQ multiplex PCR; TCRdb's copy has only in-frame clones and leaves some out. Among fewer than 350,000 clones listed, approximately 91% were seen once. Sequenced input: PBMCs or T cells enriched from blood (not recorded which). The receptors derive from a woman in her 40s with acute COVID-19.

V usage is TRBV3-1 (or the pseudogene TRBV3-2) and J usage is TRBJ2-3, with TRBD2 identical over 7 bases. The J segment lost 2 bases and the V segment lost 1 base, leaving 12 bases of the junction unmatched. Per the germline V gene, CDR1 is LGHDT and CDR2 is YNNKEL (reference sequence). This CDR3 has 18 amino acids. This chain's CDR3 is CASSQGGSSWQSTDTQYF. The DNA of the CDR3 is TGTGCCAGCAGCCAAGGCGGGAGTTCTTGGCAATCCACAGATACGCAGTATTTT.

Comment on this clone: In the same sample, other DNA sequences code for this CDR3. V is TRBV27 and J is TRBJ1-2; TRBD1 is a possible D gene (6 bases). Germline V lookup: CDR1 MNHEY, CDR2 SMNVEV (reference sequence). V was clipped by 2 bases and J by 4 bases, with 8 bases between them. The CDR3 loop spans 13 amino acids. The CDR3 region is CASSLRGAYGYTF. CDR3 nucleotide sequence: TGTGCCAGCAGTTTACGGGGGGCCTATGGCTACACCTTC.

This sequence joins TRBV5-1 and TRBJ2-7; D perhaps matches TRBD2 (6 bases). With 0 bases removed from V and 2 bases from J, the gap between germline ends came to 9 bases. The CDR3 has 14 residues. Germline V lookup: CDR1 SGHRS, CDR2 YFSETQ. The CDR3 region is CASSLGGRTYEQYF. DNA for the CDR3: TGCGCCAGCAGCTTGGGGGGGAGGACCTACGAGCAGTACTTC.

The chain recombines TRBV6-6 with TRBJ1-2, with D perhaps matching TRBD1 (6 bases). Looked up from germline, CDR1 is MNHNY and CDR2 is SVGAGI (reference sequence). Deletions cut 1 base from V and 9 bases from J, with 15 bases between. This CDR3 region has 14 residues. The CDR3 DNA is TGTGCCAGCAGTTACTTAGATACAGGGTCAAGCTACACCTTC. As protein: CASSYLDTGSSYTF.

This clone came up a few times. The chain uses TRBV18 and TRBJ2-3; TRBD2 agrees at 9 bases. CDR3 length equals 16 residues. The trim removed 1 base at V and 5 bases at J, leaving 7 bases unmatched. Germline lookup yields CDR1 KGHSH and CDR2 LQKENI. CDR3 in amino acids: CASSPRQRGERDTQYF. CDR3 in DNA: TGTGCCAGCTCACCACGCCAGCGGGGGGAACGAGATACGCAGTATTTT.

V gene TRBV18 combines with J gene TRBJ2-5; TRBD2 matches 8 bases. The CDR3 consists of 16 residues. Trimming took 0 bases from V and 4 from J; bases not matched to a gene: 7. Germline-derived CDR1 and CDR2 are KGHSH and LQKENI. The DNA for the CDR3 is TGTGCCAGCTCACCACCCGGGACTAGAGGTTTAGAGACCCAGTACTTC. Protein product: CASSPPGTRGLETQYF.

The chain is built from TRBV19 and TRBJ1-5; D not certain. The CDR3 totals 15 residues. Looked up from germline, CDR1 is LNHDA and CDR2 is SQIVND (reference sequence). The V end was cut by 6 bases, the J end by 4 bases, with 16 bases between. The CDR3 DNA is TGTGCCAGTAGGGAAGAAAATCGGGTAAATCAGCCCCAGCATTTT. Translated: CASREENRVNQPQHF.

CDR3 sequence (DNA): TGTGCCAGCAGTGATCGGCGGAATAATTCACCCCTCCACTTT. Protein: CASSDRRNNSPLHF. The V and J genes are TRBV2 and TRBJ1-6; D is unresolved. This CDR3 region has 14 residues. Germline CDR1 and CDR2: SNHLY and FYNNEI. V lost 3 bases and J lost 5, with 8 bases in between.

The chain recombines TRBV27 with TRBJ1-6, with D possibly being TRBD1 (5 bases). In germline, CDR1 is MNHEY, CDR2 SMNVEV (reference sequence). The CDR3 spans 18 residues. Trimming left V 4 bases short and J 6 bases short, with 22 bases between. The CDR3: CASSSGAGGRSLNSPLHF. The CDR3 DNA reads TGTGCCAGCAGTTCGGGCGCGGGGGGGAGATCCCTTAATTCACCCCTCCACTTT.

The V call is TRBV5-4, the J call TRBJ2-7; TRBD1 agrees at 7 bases. CDR1 and CDR2 (germline): SGHNT, YYREEE (reference sequence). With 3 bases clipped from V and 0 bases from J, the junction kept 3 bases outside the gene matches. The length of the CDR3 is 14 residues. As DNA, the CDR3 is TGTGCCAGCAGCTCGACAGGGAACTCCTACGAGCAGTACTTC. It encodes CASSSTGNSYEQYF.